The rows below give T cell receptor beta chains drawn from one sample of a study of blood T cell repertoires in COVID-19. Measured with immunoSEQ multiplex PCR; TCRdb has only the in-frame clones, and not every one. The sample consists of around 300,000 clones, around 87% of them appearing once. Sequencing used peripheral blood. The receptors were sampled from a woman aged 40 to 50 with COVID-19, enrolled during active disease. CDR3s include the opening cysteine and the closing phenylalanine or tryptophan. D genes are given only for firm matches. Some rows have no size entry. The others give once, few or many, or a class for an expanded clone.

clone size	D gene	V gene	J gene	CDR3 DNA	CDR3 protein
.	.	TRBV11-2	TRBJ2-7	TGTGCCAGCAGCTTAGGAGCTTCAGGGAAATACGAGCAGTACTTC	CASSLGASGKYEQYF
.	.	TRBV6-2/TRBV6-3	TRBJ1-2	TGTGCCAGCAGTTTTCCCGGGAAACTTTATGGCTACACCTTC	CASSFPGKLYGYTF
.	.	TRBV19	TRBJ1-2	TGTGCCAGTAGTATAGTTAATCCTCGTGGCTACACCTTC	CASSIVNPRGYTF
.	.	TRBV6-1	TRBJ1-4	TGTGCCAGCAGTGAATACTGGGGGCGAGATGAAAAACTGTTTTTT	CASSEYWGRDEKLFF
.	.	TRBV5-4	TRBJ2-7	TGTGCCAGCAGCTTGGCGCAGGGTAACTACGAGCAGTACTTC	CASSLAQGNYEQYF
once	TRBD1	TRBV12-5	TRBJ1-5	TGTGCTAGTGGTTTTATTGTAGGGACAGGGGGCAGTCAGCCCCAGCATTTT	CASGFIVGTGGSQPQHF
.	.	TRBV28	TRBJ2-7	TGTGCCAGCAGTTGGGGCGGAGTCGGTTACGAGCAGTACTTC	CASSWGGVGYEQYF
.	TRBD1	TRBV29-1	TRBJ2-7	TGCAGCGCCCTGGACAGGGACTACGAGCAGTACTTC	CSALDRDYEQYF
.	.	TRBV28	TRBJ1-1	TGTGCCAGCCACGAAACGGGTGAAGCTTTCTTT	CASHETGEAFF
.	TRBD2	TRBV30	TRBJ2-3	TGTGCCTGGAGTCTAGCGGGGACTAGCACAGATACGCAGTATTTT	CAWSLAGTSTDTQYF
.	TRBD2	TRBV27	TRBJ2-7	TGTGCCAGCAGTACCCGAGGAGGGCGGGGGTACGAGCAGTACTTC	CASSTRGGRGYEQYF
.	.	TRBV29-1	TRBJ1-1	TGCAGCGTGCGACGAGGTGACACTGAAGCTTTCTTT	CSVRRGDTEAFF
.	.	TRBV10-3	TRBJ1-2	TGTGCCATCAGTGAGTCGCAGGGCTACACCTTC	CAISESQGYTF
.	.	TRBV28	TRBJ2-1	TGTGCCAGCAGTCCTCCCGGGGGCGGGAGAGCCTACAATGAGCAGTTCTTC	CASSPPGGGRAYNEQFF
.	.	TRBV20-1	TRBJ1-5	TGCAGTGCTAGACAGAATCAGCCCCAGCATTTT	CSARQNQPQHF
.	TRBD2	TRBV7-9	TRBJ2-5	TGTGCCAGCAGGCCTAGCGGGGGGGAGACCCAGTACTTC	CASRPSGGETQYF
.	.	TRBV27	TRBJ1-6	TGTGCCAGCAGCACAGGGAATTCACCCCTCCACTTT	CASSTGNSPLHF
.	.	TRBV10-3	TRBJ1-1	TGTGCCGCGCGACAAGCGGACACTGAAGCTTTCTTT	CAARQADTEAFF
.	.	TRBV11-3	TRBJ1-2	TGTGCCAGCAGCTTATCCGAAATCCTCCGAACAGTTTTTAACTATGGCTACACCTTC	CASSLSEILRTVFNYGYTF
.	TRBD2	TRBV6-2/TRBV6-3	TRBJ2-7	TGTGCCAGCAGTTACCTGGGACTAGCGGATTACGAGCAGTACTTC	CASSYLGLADYEQYF
few	.	TRBV19	TRBJ1-5	TGTGCCAGTAGTATCCAGGGGTTAAGTAATCAGCCCCAGCATTTT	CASSIQGLSNQPQHF
.	.	TRBV4-1	TRBJ2-7	TGCGCCAGCAGCCAATCAAGGTTAAGGGGTACCTACGAGCAGTACTTC	CASSQSRLRGTYEQYF
.	TRBD1	TRBV30	TRBJ1-5	TGTGCCTGGAGTGTTGGGGGACAGACTCAGCCCCAGCATTTT	CAWSVGGQTQPQHF
.	TRBD2	TRBV5-1	TRBJ2-3	TGCGCCAGCGGGGCGGGAGAAACAGATACGCAGTATTTT	CASGAGETDTQYF